The clone carrying this T cell receptor beta chain appeared a few times. The data are from a study of blood T cell repertoires in COVID-19. Study details: The United States, Italy and Spain provided the acute and convalescent COVID-19 samples. In each case, the material was cDNA or gDNA derived from T cells, B-cell-depleted T cells, or PBMCs.

The CDR3 consists of 15 residues. V lost 6 bases to trimming and J lost 0 bases, with 12 bases between them. The V gene's germline CDR1 is MNHEY and CDR2 SMNVEV (reference sequence). Authors' methods: Reference gene primer amplification gave estimated nucleated cell counts. The protocol was immunoSEQ multiplex PCR, while the TCRdb copy is restricted to in-frame clones and leaves out a portion. V and J calls and clone size are those listed in that table; D and trimming were worked out from the DNA. The sample contains about 94,000 clones, 60% to 85% of which appear only once. Sequencing input: peripheral blood. This sequence joins TRBV27 and TRBJ1-3; D not resolved. This TCR was recovered from a human donor in a cohort sampled during active COVID-19. In DNA, the CDR3 is TGTGCCAGCAGCCCTAACAGAGACTCTGGAAACACCATATATTTT. Encoded protein: CASSPNRDSGNTIYF.